The clone carrying this T cell receptor beta chain has just a few counts. These data are taken from a study of long-term antiretroviral therapy in people with HIV. immunoSEQ v3.0 was run at survey level. Only in-frame clones appear in the TCRdb table, and some are missing; sequencing was by immunoSEQ multiplex PCR. The data contain around 30,000 clones, about 85% of them singletons. This clonotype was obtained from a man in his forties with HIV. Sample: unsorted PBMCs, taken 2.3 years after starting antiretroviral therapy.

CDR3 loop: CASSLLGWGLQETQYF. In DNA form, the CDR3 reads TGCGCCAGCAGCTTGTTAGGTTGGGGCCTCCAAGAGACCCAGTACTTC. This rearrangement joins TRBV5-1 to TRBJ2-5; possible D gene TRBD1, 5 bases. Germline loops: CDR1 SGHRS, CDR2 YFSETQ. V lost 1 base and J lost 1, with 14 bases in between. The CDR3 sequence is 16 residues long.